This T cell receptor (beta chain) came from a study of blood T cell repertoires in COVID-19. Study summary: There were acute and convalescent COVID-19 samples, and they came from the United States, Italy and Spain. Sample material is recorded as cDNA or gDNA derived from T cells, B-cell-depleted T cells, or PBMCs.

V gave up 1 base and J gave up 7 bases, with 10 bases separating them. The germline V gene has CDR1 LNHDA and CDR2 SQIVND (reference sequence). The CDR3 length is 13 residues. Source study methods: Counts of nucleated cells, estimated from reference gene primer amplification, were obtained. Only in-frame clones appear in the TCRdb table, and some are missing; sequencing was by immunoSEQ multiplex PCR. The D gene and trimming were derived from the DNA, and the V and J assignments and clone size from that table. The top ten hold 1.5% to 2% of the sample, which has over 150,000 clones, roughly nine tenths seen once.

The sequencing sample was made of peripheral blood. The sequence was collected from a man aged 18 to 29 who had recovered from COVID-19. The rearrangement links TRBV19 to TRBJ1-1; D call uncertain. This CDR3 is CASSIVSGDEAFF. The CDR3 region has the DNA TGTGCCAGTAGTATAGTTAGCGGGGATGAAGCTTTCTTT.